The 17 T cell receptor beta chains reported below all come from one sample, sequenced in a study of T cell repertoires in cytomegalovirus infection. MiXCR, run by TCRdb on the reads, gives a single entry per CDR3 protein. The profile shows roughly 640,000 distinct CDR3 sequences, 20% to 25% of them singletons. The sample taken for sequencing was CD8+ T cells from PBMCs. All receptors come from a human donor in good health (CMV status not recorded). Some clones in this sample may be carry-over from other donors' samples.

The V and J genes are TRBV6-2 or TRBV6-3 and TRBJ2-5; 8 bases match TRBD2. Germline V gives CDR1 MNHEY, CDR2 SVGEGT. The junction had 4 bases not matched to a gene; V was cut back by 6 bases and J by 4 bases. The CDR3 runs 13 residues. This CDR3 reads CASRRGVGETQYF. The CDR3, as DNA: TGTGCCAGCAGGCGGGGGGTCGGAGAGACCCAGTACTTC.

In this sample, this clonotype turned up a few times. The CDR3 loop is CASSTYLAGVNDEQYF. The CDR3 DNA sequence: TGTGCCAGCAGCACCTATCTAGCGGGGGTTAACGACGAGCAGTACTTC. V and J are TRBV5-5 and TRBJ2-7; 10 nucleotides agree with TRBD2. This CDR3 is 16 amino acids long. Germline loops: CDR1 SGHKS, CDR2 YYEKEE (reference sequence). V trimming: 4 bases; J trimming: 5 bases; junction bases outside the gene matches: 12. The complete variable domain, with remaining parts taken from reference TRBV5-5 and TRBJ2-7, reads DAGVTQSPTHLIKTRGQQVTLRCSPISGHKSVSWYQQVLGQGPQFIFQYYEKEERGRGNFPDRFSARQFPNYSSELNVNALLLGDSALYLCASSTYLAGVNDEQYFGPGTRLTVT.

The chain has TRBV14 and TRBJ1-5; D is possibly TRBD1 (5 bases). V gave up 3 bases and J gave up 2 bases, with 8 bases separating them. The CDR3 contains 14 residues. The V gene's germline CDR1 is SGHDN and CDR2 FVKESK. DNA of the CDR3: TGTGCCAGCAGCCATTTGGGGGGCAATCAGCCCCAGCATTTT. This encodes CASSHLGGNQPQHF.

This clonotype has at least ten counts. The chain combines TRBV7-2 with TRBJ1-1; D gene unclear. V dropped 7 bases and J dropped 4 bases, with 10 bases sitting between them. The germline V gene has CDR1 SGHTA and CDR2 FQGNSA. The CDR3 runs 12 residues. The CDR3: CASTLWTTEAFF. In DNA form, the CDR3 reads TGTGCCAGCACTCTTTGGACCACTGAAGCTTTCTTT.

This clonotype came up many times. This chain connects TRBV7-8 to TRBJ2-1, with 11 bases lining up with TRBD2. Germline CDR1 is SGHVS and CDR2 is FQNEAQ. Trimming removed 2 bases from V and 4 bases from J; junction bases left unmatched: 16. The CDR3 is 20 residues long. The DNA for the CDR3 is TGTGCCAGCAGCTTAAAGGTGACACTAGCGGGGGCCAGGGCGTACAATGAGCAGTTCTTC. Its translation is CASSLKVTLAGARAYNEQFF.

This clonotype showed up many times. This rearrangement joins TRBV7-2 to TRBJ2-3, with TRBD2 matching over 12 bases. The V gene end was trimmed by 2 bases and the J gene end by 4 bases; junction bases not matched to a gene: 7. Germline CDR1 and CDR2: SGHTA and FQGNSA. This CDR3 has 17 residues. The CDR3 sequence: CASSLLAGGPRPDTQYF. The CDR3 coding sequence is TGTGCCAGCAGCTTACTAGCGGGGGGGCCGAGGCCAGATACGCAGTATTTT.

In its sample, this clonotype was seen a few times. The chain uses TRBV12-3 or TRBV12-4 and TRBJ2-4, with no clear D. V was cut by 2 bases and J by 0 bases, with 11 bases left in between. This CDR3 region has 16 residues. CDR3 sequence (DNA): TGTGCCAGCAGTTTATTATCTGGATTAGCCAAAAACATTCAGTACTTC. Translating it yields CASSLLSGLAKNIQYF.

This clonotype was picked up many times. CDR3 sequence (DNA): TGTGCCAGCAGCTCGGACAGGGGAGTCACAGATACGCAGTATTTT. This sequence encodes CASSSDRGVTDTQYF. The V and J genes are TRBV7-3 and TRBJ2-3; 9 nucleotides align to TRBD1. This CDR3 comprises 15 residues. After removal of 4 bases from V and 2 bases from J, the junction contained 4 bases not matched to a gene. The germline CDR1 and CDR2 sequences are SGHTA and FQGTGA.

This sequence joins TRBV2 and TRBJ1-2; no reliable D call. V lost 6 bases and J 8 bases, leaving 10 bases between the germline ends. The germline gives CDR1 SNHLY, CDR2 FYNNEI. This CDR3 is built from 11 residues. The CDR3 nucleotides are TGTGCCAGCAGAGCGGGCCTCGGCTACACCTTC. It encodes CASRAGLGYTF.

The chain has TRBV6-2 or TRBV6-3 and TRBJ1-5, with D possibly matching TRBD1 (5 bases). Trimming left V 10 bases short and J 6 bases short, with 16 bases between. Germline V gene lookup returns CDR1 MNHEY and CDR2 SVGEGT. This CDR3 comprises 13 residues. CDR3 amino acids: CATAVGVGQPQHF. CDR3 sequence (DNA): TGTGCCACCGCCGTGGGGGTCGGTCAGCCCCAGCATTTT.

V gene TRBV20-1 combines with J gene TRBJ1-5, with 7 bases matching TRBD1. V shed 6 bases, J shed 4 bases, and the junction held 6 bases outside the gene matches. Germline V gene data show CDR1 as DFQATT and CDR2 as SNEGSKA (reference sequence). CDR3 size: 13 residues. The CDR3 coding sequence is TGCAGTGCCCCCGGGACAGATAATCAGCCCCAGCATTTT. It codes for CSAPGTDNQPQHF.

Notes on this clonotype: Lacking the conserved final phenylalanine or tryptophan, this CDR3 likely reflects a read error. The rearrangement uses TRBV6-1 and TRBJ1-1, with TRBD1 as a possible D gene (5 bases). V lost 4 bases and J 1 base, leaving 10 bases between the germline ends. This CDR3 comprises 14 residues. Germline CDR1 and CDR2: MNHNS and SASEGT. CDR3 DNA sequence: TGTGCCAGCAGTGGGAGGACACCGAACACTGAAGCTTTCCTT. Amino acids: CASSGRTPNTEAFL.

V and J are TRBV4-1 and TRBJ2-3; 11 bases align to TRBD2. J was trimmed by 3 bases and V by 8 bases; bases with no gene match: 7. Germline V gives CDR1 MGHRA, CDR2 YSYEKL. CDR3 length: 15 amino acids. The CDR3 nucleotides are TGCGCCAGCCCACAGACTAGCGGGGCGACAGATACGCAGTATTTT. The encoded protein is CASPQTSGATDTQYF.

This clonotype was observed at least ten times. The CDR3 loop reads CASSFKEVGSIGYTF. DNA of the CDR3: TGTGCCAGCAGCTTCAAAGAAGTCGGGTCTATTGGCTACACCTTC. The chain has TRBV7-9 and TRBJ1-2, with D unresolved. The V end was cut by 3 bases, the J end by 7 bases, with 18 bases between. CDR3 length equals 15 residues. Per the germline V gene, CDR1 is SEHNR and CDR2 is FQNEAQ (reference sequence).

This clonotype was recorded a few times. This chain joins TRBV19 and TRBJ2-2, with D hard to call. With 7 bases removed from V and 6 bases from J, the gap between germline ends came to 9 bases. The CDR3 consists of 12 residues. Germline-derived CDR1 and CDR2 are LNHDA and SQIVND (reference sequence). The CDR3 sequence is CASTADSGELFF. The CDR3 bases are TGTGCCAGTACCGCTGACTCCGGGGAGCTGTTTTTT.

The V gene is TRBV7-9, the J gene TRBJ2-7, with a possible D match to TRBD1 (5 bases). Germline V gene data show CDR1 as SEHNR and CDR2 as FQNEAQ (reference sequence). The CDR3 totals 14 residues. The V gene lost 5 bases and the J gene lost 0 bases, with 11 bases spanning the gap. For the CDR3, the DNA is TGTGCCAGCAGCCACGACAGCGACTCCTACGAGCAGTACTTC. Translation gives CASSHDSDSYEQYF.

This chain uses TRBV6-2 or TRBV6-3 with TRBJ2-7; D is perhaps TRBD2 (6 bases). CDR1 and CDR2 from the germline V gene are MNHEY and SVGEGT. The CDR3 extends over 14 amino acids. The ends were cut back, 0 bases at V and 2 bases at J, with 8 bases in the middle. The CDR3 region has the DNA TGTGCCAGCAGTTACTCGGCGGGGACCTACGAGCAGTACTTC. Protein: CASSYSAGTYEQYF.